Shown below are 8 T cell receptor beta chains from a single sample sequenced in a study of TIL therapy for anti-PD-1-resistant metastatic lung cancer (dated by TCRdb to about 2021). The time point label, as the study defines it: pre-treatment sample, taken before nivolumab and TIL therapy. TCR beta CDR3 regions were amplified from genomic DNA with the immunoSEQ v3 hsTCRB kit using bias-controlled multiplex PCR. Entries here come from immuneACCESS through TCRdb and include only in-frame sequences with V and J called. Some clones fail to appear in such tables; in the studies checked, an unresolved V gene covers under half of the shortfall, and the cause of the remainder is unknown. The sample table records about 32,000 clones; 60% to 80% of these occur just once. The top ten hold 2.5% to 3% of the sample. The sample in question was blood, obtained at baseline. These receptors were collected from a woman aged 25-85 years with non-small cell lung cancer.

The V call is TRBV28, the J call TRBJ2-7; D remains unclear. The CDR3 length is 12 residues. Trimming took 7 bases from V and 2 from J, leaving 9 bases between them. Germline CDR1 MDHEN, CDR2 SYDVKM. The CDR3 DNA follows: TGTGCCAGCAACCTACGACCCTACGAGCAGTACTTC. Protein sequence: CASNLRPYEQYF.

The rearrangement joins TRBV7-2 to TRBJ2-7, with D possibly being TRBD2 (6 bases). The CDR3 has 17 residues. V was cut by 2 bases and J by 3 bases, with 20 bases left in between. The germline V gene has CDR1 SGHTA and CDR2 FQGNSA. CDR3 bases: TGTGCCAGCAGCTTAAGGGCGGGGCGGAAATTAAACTACGAGCAGTACTTC. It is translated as CASSLRAGRKLNYEQYF.

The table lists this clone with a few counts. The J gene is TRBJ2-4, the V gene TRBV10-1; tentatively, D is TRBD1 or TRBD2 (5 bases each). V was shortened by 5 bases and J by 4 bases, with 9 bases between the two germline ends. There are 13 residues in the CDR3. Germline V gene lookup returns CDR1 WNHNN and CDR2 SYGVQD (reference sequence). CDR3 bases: TGCGCCAGCAGTCGGGACGGTAAAAACATTCAGTACTTC. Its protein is CASSRDGKNIQYF.

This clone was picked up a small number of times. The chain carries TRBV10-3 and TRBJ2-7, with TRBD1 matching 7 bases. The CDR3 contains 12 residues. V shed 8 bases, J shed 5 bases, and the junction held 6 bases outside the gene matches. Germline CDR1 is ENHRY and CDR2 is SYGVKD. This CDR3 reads CAIGQALDEQYF. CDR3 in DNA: TGTGCCATCGGACAGGCGCTAGACGAGCAGTACTTC.

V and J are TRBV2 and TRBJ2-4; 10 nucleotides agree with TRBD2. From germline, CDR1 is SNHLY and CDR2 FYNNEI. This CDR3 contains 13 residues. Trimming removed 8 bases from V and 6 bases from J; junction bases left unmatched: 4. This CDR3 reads CASPQREGNIQYF. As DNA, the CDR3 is TGTGCCAGCCCCCAGCGGGAGGGAAACATTCAGTACTTC.

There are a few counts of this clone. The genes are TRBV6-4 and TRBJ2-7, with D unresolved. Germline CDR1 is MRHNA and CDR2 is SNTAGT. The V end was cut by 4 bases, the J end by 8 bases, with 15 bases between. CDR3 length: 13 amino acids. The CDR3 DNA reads TGTGCCAGCAGTGCTCAGCTAGATTCCAAGCAGTACTTC. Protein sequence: CASSAQLDSKQYF.

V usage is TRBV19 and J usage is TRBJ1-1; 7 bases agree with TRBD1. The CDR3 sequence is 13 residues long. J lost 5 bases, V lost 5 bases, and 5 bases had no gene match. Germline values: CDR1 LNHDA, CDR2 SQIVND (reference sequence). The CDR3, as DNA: TGTGCCAGTAGTGAGTTACAGGGGACTGAAGCTTTCTTT. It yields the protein CASSELQGTEAFF.

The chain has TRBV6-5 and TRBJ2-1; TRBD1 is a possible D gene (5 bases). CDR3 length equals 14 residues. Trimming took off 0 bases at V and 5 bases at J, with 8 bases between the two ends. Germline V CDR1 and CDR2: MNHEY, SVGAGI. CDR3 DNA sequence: TGTGCCAGCAGTTACTCGACAGATCACAATGAGCAGTTCTTC. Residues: CASSYSTDHNEQFF.